This TCR beta chain was obtained from a study of blood T cell repertoires in COVID-19. Study-wide context: The samples span acute and convalescent COVID-19 from the United States, Italy and Spain. Sources were T cells, B-cell-depleted T cells, or PBMCs; the material itself was cDNA or gDNA.

V shed 10 bases and J 2 bases; nucleotides not matched to a gene: 13. This CDR3 has 16 residues. Germline values: CDR1 LGHDT, CDR2 YNNKEL (reference sequence). Methods used by the authors: Reference gene primers were amplified, and this amplification served to estimate nucleated cell counts. This table comes from immunoSEQ multiplex PCR, and its TCRdb copy is limited to in-frame clones, with some not included. V, J and clone size were drawn from that table, and D and trimming were deduced from the DNA. The sample records about 380,000 clones, 81% being singletons. The chain joins TRBV3-1 (or the pseudogene TRBV3-2) to TRBJ1-1, with 10 bases aligning to TRBD1. Sequenced input: peripheral blood. This TCR derives from a human donor with acute or convalescent COVID-19. The donor label of this sample is uncertain. CDR3 residues: CATLRGTGVGNTEAFF. The CDR3 DNA reads as TGTGCCACACTCAGGGGGACAGGGGTAGGTAACACTGAAGCTTTCTTT.